This is a list of T cell receptor beta chains from one sample in a study of cytomegalovirus exposure and HLA in healthy donors. Profiled with immunoSEQ multiplex PCR; TCRdb holds only in-frame clones, not every one. The table includes 100,000 to 150,000 clones, over 9.5% detected once. Sample: PBMCs. The receptors derive from a woman under 30 in good health and CMV-seropositive. The CDR3 runs from the conserved cysteine through the conserved F or W. D genes are given only for firm matches. Part of the rows lack a size; the others show once, few, many or a class for expanded clones.

abundance: -
d_gene: TRBD2
j_gene: TRBJ2-7
v_gene: TRBV9
CDR3nt: TGTGCCAGCAGCGTAGGTGGGTCTCTAGCGGGAGTCCACGAGCAGTACTTC
CDR3aa: CASSVGGSLAGVHEQYF

abundance: few
d_gene: TRBD1
j_gene: TRBJ2-5
v_gene: TRBV9
CDR3nt: TGTGCCAGCAGCCCACAGGGGCTGGAGACCCAGTACTTC
CDR3aa: CASSPQGLETQYF

abundance: -
d_gene: TRBD2
j_gene: TRBJ2-1
v_gene: TRBV5-1
CDR3nt: TGCGCCAGCAGCTTGGCGGGGGGGCGGGACGCCAACTACAATGAGCAGTTCTTC
CDR3aa: CASSLAGGRDANYNEQFF

abundance: -
d_gene: TRBD2
j_gene: TRBJ2-5
v_gene: TRBV5-1
CDR3nt: TGCGCCAGCAGCTTGGCCCTGGCTAGCGGAAAACAAGAGACCCAGTACTTC
CDR3aa: CASSLALASGKQETQYF

abundance: -
d_gene: TRBD1
j_gene: TRBJ2-7
v_gene: TRBV7-9
CDR3nt: TGTGCCAGCAGCCTGAGTCGGCAGGGGGCATACGAGCAGTACTTC
CDR3aa: CASSLSRQGAYEQYF

abundance: -
d_gene: TRBD1
j_gene: TRBJ2-5
v_gene: TRBV5-4
CDR3nt: TGTGCCAGCAGCTTGGGTGACAGGGTTTTAGAGACCCAGTACTTC
CDR3aa: CASSLGDRVLETQYF

abundance: few
d_gene: -
j_gene: TRBJ2-3
v_gene: TRBV5-1
CDR3nt: TGCGCCAGCCACGTACAGGGGGGGGGCACAGATACGCAGTATTTT
CDR3aa: CASHVQGGGTDTQYF

abundance: few
d_gene: -
j_gene: TRBJ2-1
v_gene: TRBV4-1
CDR3nt: TGCGCCAGCAGCCTAGGGGGATCCTACAATGAGCAGTTCTTC
CDR3aa: CASSLGGSYNEQFF

abundance: few
d_gene: -
j_gene: TRBJ2-6
v_gene: TRBV5-1
CDR3nt: TGCGCCAGCAGCTCAATGTCAGGGGCCAACGTCCTGACTTTC
CDR3aa: CASSSMSGANVLTF

abundance: -
d_gene: -
j_gene: TRBJ2-5
v_gene: TRBV18
CDR3nt: TGTGCCAGCTCACCTCCTAGTAGTAGGGAGACCCAGTACTTC
CDR3aa: CASSPPSSRETQYF

abundance: -
d_gene: -
j_gene: TRBJ2-1
v_gene: TRBV11-2
CDR3nt: TGTGCCAGCAGCCCCGTGGCGGGGCCCTACAATGAGCAGTTCTTC
CDR3aa: CASSPVAGPYNEQFF

abundance: -
d_gene: -
j_gene: TRBJ2-6
v_gene: TRBV9
CDR3nt: TGTGCCAGCAGCGCCGGGGACTCTGGGGCCAACGTCCTGACTTTC
CDR3aa: CASSAGDSGANVLTF

abundance: few
d_gene: TRBD1
j_gene: TRBJ1-2
v_gene: TRBV5-4
CDR3nt: TGTGCCAGCCCTGGACAGGGAGGAGGCTACACCTTC
CDR3aa: CASPGQGGGYTF

abundance: -
d_gene: -
j_gene: TRBJ2-3
v_gene: TRBV14
CDR3nt: TGTGCCAGCAGCCAAGACCATAGAGGCACAGATACGCAGTATTTT
CDR3aa: CASSQDHRGTDTQYF

abundance: few
d_gene: TRBD2
j_gene: TRBJ2-1
v_gene: TRBV29-1
CDR3nt: TGCAGCATCGGACTAGCGGGAGTTTTGGATGAGCAGTTCTTC
CDR3aa: CSIGLAGVLDEQFF

abundance: once
d_gene: TRBD2
j_gene: TRBJ2-1
v_gene: TRBV5-1
CDR3nt: TGCGCCAGCGGGCTAGCGGGGGGGGATAGCGATGAGCAGTTCTTC
CDR3aa: CASGLAGGDSDEQFF

abundance: -
d_gene: -
j_gene: TRBJ1-2
v_gene: TRBV19
CDR3nt: TGTGCCAGTAGTCCCTTGGCCTCTAACTATGGCTACACCTTC
CDR3aa: CASSPLASNYGYTF

abundance: -
d_gene: -
j_gene: TRBJ1-5
v_gene: TRBV25-1
CDR3nt: TGTGCCAGCAGTGAACTACAGGGAAGCAATCAGCCCCAGCATTTT
CDR3aa: CASSELQGSNQPQHF